Presented here are 22 T cell receptor beta chains from one specimen sequenced in a study of T cell responses to AZD1222 COVID-19 vaccine. This table comes from immunoSEQ multiplex PCR, and its TCRdb copy is limited to in-frame clones, with some not included. The sample lists about 130,000 clones; 80% to 90% were seen once. The sample here was peripheral blood, taken on day 0 of AZD1222 vaccination. These receptors were collected from an adult in good health.

The chain couples TRBV9 to TRBJ2-1; 7 positions match TRBD1. CDR1 is SGDLS and CDR2 is YYNGEE in the germline V gene. The CDR3 is 15 amino acids. V shed 0 bases, J shed 2 bases, and the junction held 2 bases outside the gene matches. The CDR3 DNA reads as TGTGCCAGCAGCGTAGGAGGGGGCACCTACAATGAGCAGTTCTTC. It specifies CASSVGGGTYNEQFF.

This sequence joins TRBV2 and TRBJ1-1, with D unclear. There are 13 residues in the CDR3. Deletions cut 1 base from V and 2 bases from J, with 5 bases between. CDR1 and CDR2 from the germline V gene are SNHLY and FYNNEI. CDR3 DNA: TGTGCCAGCAGTGAAGGGGTAAACACTGAAGCTTTCTTT. It specifies CASSEGVNTEAFF.

This clone was seen at least ten times. This chain uses TRBV11-2 with TRBJ2-6, with 8 bases aligning to TRBD1. The CDR3 contains 17 residues. V was clipped by 5 bases and J by 4 bases; unmatched bases: 10. Germline V lookup: CDR1 SGHAT, CDR2 FQNNGV. CDR3 amino acids: CASSTPQGAQGANVLTF. CDR3 nucleotides: TGTGCCAGCAGCACGCCCCAGGGGGCGCAAGGGGCCAACGTCCTGACTTTC.

The rearrangement links TRBV29-1 to TRBJ2-1; TRBD1 aligns across 8 bases. Germline values: CDR1 SQVTM, CDR2 ANQGSEA. The ends lost 5 bases at V and 3 bases at J; junction bases unmatched: 9. This CDR3 region has 15 residues. In DNA, the CDR3 is TGCAGCGTTCGCCCCGGGACAGGAGTCTACAATGAGCAGTTCTTC. This gives the protein CSVRPGTGVYNEQFF.

The gene calls are TRBV27 and TRBJ1-1; 9 bases map to TRBD1. Trimming cost V 9 bases and J 1 base; bases outside gene matches: 12. Germline CDR1 reads MNHEY; CDR2 reads SMNVEV (reference sequence). The CDR3 extends over 16 amino acids. For the CDR3, the DNA is TGTGCCAGTTACCTACCGGGACAGGGTTCGAACACTGAAGCTTTCTTT. Translated, it gives CASYLPGQGSNTEAFF.

The chain uses TRBV19 and TRBJ1-5; 12 bases match TRBD1. CDR1 is LNHDA and CDR2 is SQIVND in the germline V gene (reference sequence). V dropped 5 bases and J dropped 10; count of bases not matched to a gene: 9. The CDR3 loop spans 15 amino acids. Here the CDR3 reads CASSAPGQGAPPQHF. CDR3 sequence (DNA): TGTGCCAGTAGTGCCCCGGGACAGGGGGCCCCTCCCCAGCATTTT.

The CDR3 DNA sequence: TGCAGCGTTGAGACCTCTGGAAACACCATATATTTT. The encoded protein is CSVETSGNTIYF. The V call is TRBV29-1, the J call TRBJ1-3, with D hard to call. V was trimmed by 3 bases and J by 0 bases, leaving 3 bases between them. Germline-derived CDR1 and CDR2 are SQVTM and ANQGSEA. CDR3 length: 12 amino acids. The full variable domain, its missing parts supplied by reference TRBV29-1 and TRBJ1-3, is SAVISQKPSRDICQRGTSLTIQCQVDSQVTMMFWYRQQPGQSLTLIATANQGSEATYESGFVIDKFPISRPNLTFSTLTVSNMSPEDSSIYLCSVETSGNTIYFGEGSWLTVV.

The chain links TRBV27 to TRBJ2-1; no definite D call. CDR3 length equals 13 residues. V shed 3 bases and J shed 9 bases, with 12 bases lying between them. Germline CDR1 is MNHEY and CDR2 is SMNVEV (reference sequence). CDR3: CASSLYSPTEQFF. The CDR3 DNA follows: TGTGCCAGCAGTTTGTACTCCCCGACTGAGCAGTTCTTC.

This sequence joins TRBV13 and TRBJ1-1; 10 bases agree with TRBD1. Trimming at V came to 7 bases and at J to 4 bases, leaving 9 bases not matched to a gene. Germline-derived CDR1 and CDR2 are PRHDT and FYEKMQ (reference sequence). There are 15 residues in the CDR3. The CDR3 loop reads CASTLGGQGFTEAFF. As DNA, the CDR3 is TGTGCCAGCACCCTCGGGGGACAGGGGTTCACTGAAGCTTTCTTT.

The chain has TRBV6-4 and TRBJ1-4; TRBD1 matches 7 bases. The trim removed 4 bases at V and 3 bases at J, leaving 8 bases unmatched. The CDR3 runs to 16 residues. Germline CDR1 and CDR2: MRHNA and SNTAGT. The CDR3 DNA sequence: TGTGCCAGCAGTGTTAACAGGGGACGGGCTAATGAAAAACTGTTTTTT. Its protein product is CASSVNRGRANEKLFF.

J is TRBJ1-5 and V is TRBV19; 7 positions agree with TRBD1. Unmatched junction bases numbered 7, after V lost 5 bases and J lost 6 bases. Germline V gene sequence: CDR1 LNHDA, CDR2 SQIVND (reference sequence). CDR3 size: 14 residues. CDR3: CASSLQGDSQPQHF. CDR3 DNA sequence: TGTGCCAGTAGTCTTCAGGGGGATAGTCAGCCCCAGCATTTT.

CDR3 bases: TGTGCCAGCAGCGCGGGGGCCAGGGGACCCACTGAAGCTTTCTTT. Protein: CASSAGARGPTEAFF. The V and J genes are TRBV9 and TRBJ1-1, with TRBD1 as a possible D gene (6 bases). Between the trimmed V and J ends, which lost 3 bases and 4 bases, there was a span of 16 bases. The CDR3 is 15 residues long. The germline CDR1 and CDR2 sequences are SGDLS and YYNGEE.

V and J are TRBV19 and TRBJ1-6, with TRBD1 identical over 7 bases. Germline V gene sequence: CDR1 LNHDA, CDR2 SQIVND (reference sequence). This CDR3 is 16 amino acids long. The trim removed 5 bases at V and 7 bases at J, leaving 11 bases unmatched. CDR3 DNA sequence: TGTGCCAGTAGTCTCCGTCGACAGGGCGGGAATTCACCCCTCCACTTT. It yields the protein CASSLRRQGGNSPLHF. The variable domain in full, completed from reference TRBV19 and TRBJ1-6, reads DGGITQSPKYLFRKEGQNVTLSCEQNLNHDAMYWYRQDPGQGLRLIYYSQIVNDFQKGDIAEGYSVSREKKESFPLTVTSAQKNPTAFYLCASSLRRQGGNSPLHFGNGTRLTVT.

The chain carries TRBV7-9 and TRBJ2-2; TRBD1 matches 10 bases. The CDR3 spans 16 residues. Germline V gene lookup returns CDR1 SEHNR and CDR2 FQNEAQ (reference sequence). The V gene end was trimmed by 4 bases and the J gene end by 3 bases; junction bases not matched to a gene: 5. CDR3 coding DNA: TGTGCCAGCAGCTCCCGGGACAGGGGTTACACCGGGGAGCTGTTTTTT. Translating gives CASSSRDRGYTGELFF.

J is TRBJ2-7 and V is TRBV19; D is unresolved. Germline CDR1 LNHDA, CDR2 SQIVND (reference sequence). V lost 1 base and J lost 4, with 14 bases in between. The CDR3 is 15 amino acids. CDR3 sequence: CASSIVVGRTYEQYF. CDR3 nucleotide sequence: TGTGCCAGTAGTATAGTTGTAGGACGAACATACGAGCAGTACTTC.

This clone showed up just a few times. V and J are TRBV18 and TRBJ1-5; TRBD1 is a possible D gene (5 bases). Trimming took off 3 bases at V and 5 bases at J, with 14 bases between the two ends. This CDR3 is 15 amino acids long. Germline lookup yields CDR1 KGHSH and CDR2 LQKENI. The CDR3 nucleotides are TGTGCCAGCTCACCTGGGCAGGGTGACTATCAGCCCCAGCATTTT. Its translation is CASSPGQGDYQPQHF. Full variable domain (missing parts from reference TRBV18 and TRBJ1-5): NAGVMQNPRHLVRRRGQEARLRCSPMKGHSHVYWYRQLPEEGLKFMVYLQKENIIDESGMPKERFSAEFPKEGPSILRIQQVVRGDSAAYFCASSPGQGDYQPQHFGDGTRLSIL.

The V call is TRBV7-5, the J call TRBJ2-1; the D call TRBD2 from the table was never checked on the DNA. TRBV7-5 is noted as a pseudogene. The CDR3 covers 17 residues. The DNA for the CDR3 is TGTGCCAGAAGCCCAGGACTAGCGGAACCCTCCTACAATGAGCAGTTCTTC. This sequence encodes CARSPGLAEPSYNEQFF.

The gene calls are TRBV5-6 and TRBJ2-1; 7 bases are a match to TRBD2. The V segment lost 2 bases and the J segment 5 bases; nucleotides outside the gene matches: 4. Per the germline V gene, CDR1 is SGHDT and CDR2 is YYEEEE. The CDR3 runs to 14 residues. The CDR3 sequence is CASSLSLADNEQFF. In DNA form, the CDR3 reads TGTGCCAGCAGCTTAAGTCTAGCGGACAATGAGCAGTTCTTC. Full variable domain (missing parts from reference TRBV5-6 and TRBJ2-1): DAGVTQSPTHLIKTRGQQVTLRCSPKSGHDTVSWYQQALGQGPQFIFQYYEEEERQRGNFPDRFSGHQFPNYSSELNVNALLLGDSALYLCASSLSLADNEQFFGPGTRLTVL.

This clone was observed a few times. CDR3 nucleotides: TGTGCCAGCAGTGAATACCAGGGCTATGGCTACACCTTC. Amino acids: CASSEYQGYGYTF. The chain recombines TRBV2 with TRBJ1-2, with D possibly TRBD1 on 5 matching bases. The CDR3 is made up of 13 amino acids. Looked up from germline, CDR1 is SNHLY and CDR2 is FYNNEI. The V gene lost 2 bases and the J gene lost 4 bases, with 8 bases spanning the gap.

The chain links TRBV18 to TRBJ1-2; no reliable D call. From germline, CDR1 is KGHSH and CDR2 LQKENI. The V end was cut by 5 bases, the J end by 0 bases, with 7 bases between. The CDR3 loop spans 13 amino acids. This CDR3 reads CASSTGTNYGYTF. In nucleotides, the CDR3 is TGTGCCAGCTCAACGGGGACTAACTATGGCTACACCTTC.

Remarks on this clone: Given the absence of the conserved phenylalanine or tryptophan at the CDR3 end, a read error is likely. No DNA is shown, since the ends of the CDR3 on it are uncertain; the CDR3 is the one TCRdb lists. The chain carries TRBV6-4 and TRBJ1-1; the D call TRBD1 from the table was never checked on the DNA. Germline V gene lookup returns CDR1 MRHNA and CDR2 SNTAGT. The CDR3 totals 11 residues, both ends included. The CDR3 sequence is CASSDPSRGMN.

V and J are TRBV6-5 and TRBJ1-5; D gene unclear. Germline CDR1 is MNHEY and CDR2 is SVGAGI. V dropped 8 bases and J dropped 4 bases, with 9 bases sitting between them. The CDR3 spans 12 residues. The chain's CDR3 is CASSLTNQPQHF. The CDR3 DNA reads TGTGCCAGCTCTCTGACGAATCAGCCCCAGCATTTT.